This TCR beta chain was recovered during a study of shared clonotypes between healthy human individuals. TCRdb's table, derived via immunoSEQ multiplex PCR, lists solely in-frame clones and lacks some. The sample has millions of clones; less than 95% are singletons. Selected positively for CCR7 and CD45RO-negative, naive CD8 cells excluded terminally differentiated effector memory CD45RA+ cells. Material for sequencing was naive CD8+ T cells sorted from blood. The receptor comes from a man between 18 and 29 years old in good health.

CDR3 sequence: CASGRTGAGNNEQFF. CDR3 coding DNA: TGTGCCAGCGGCCGTACAGGGGCGGGTAACAATGAGCAGTTCTTC. The chain recombines TRBV7-9 with TRBJ2-1, with 7 bases identical to TRBD1. V was pared by 8 bases and J by 5 bases, with 12 bases of the junction left unmatched. This CDR3 comprises 15 residues. CDR1 is SEHNR and CDR2 is FQNEAQ in the germline V gene (reference sequence).